This T cell receptor beta chain was documented in a study of blood T cell repertoires in COVID-19. On the study more broadly: Acute and convalescent COVID-19 specimens originated in the United States, Italy and Spain.

Using immunoSEQ multiplex PCR, the repertoire was profiled, and TCRdb retains in-frame clones only, with some absent. Here the sample spans tens of thousands of clones, 60% to 80% being singletons. Per the germline V gene, CDR1 is SGHNT and CDR2 is YYREEE (reference sequence). V was trimmed by 3 bases and J by 8 bases, leaving 12 bases between them. CDR3 length equals 13 residues. This clone appeared a single time. Sequences were obtained from peripheral blood. The sequence was collected from a human donor in a cohort sampled during active COVID-19. V is TRBV5-4 and J is TRBJ2-1; possible D gene TRBD1, 5 bases. The CDR3 DNA sequence: TGTGCCAGCAGCTCCCGACAGATCGATGAGCAGTTCTTC. Its translation: CASSSRQIDEQFF.